Sequencing of this T cell receptor (beta chain) was carried out in a study of prognosis after radiotherapy for stage I lung cancer. Study at large: Of the patients, 6 to 8 had squamous cell carcinoma and some 11 had adenocarcinoma tumors. Study-wide findings and caveats: Some TCR clones were expanded. Whether these clones were tumor-specific was not determined. Differing TRBV and TRBJ gene usage was reportedly seen between patients with and without metastases.

In its sample, this clonotype was seen many times. Its antigen remains unidentified. Germline V gene sequence: CDR1 MGHRA, CDR2 YSYEKL. The length of the CDR3 is 14 residues. The junction had 5 bases not matched to a gene; V was cut back by 8 bases and J by 3 bases. Multiplex PCR in two rounds served to amplify TCR beta CDR3 from genomic DNA. Round one of PCR was performed, and it used primers specific to each TRBV and TRBJ gene. MiXCR, applied by TCRdb to the multiplex PCR reads, yields one record per CDR3 protein. The sample contains approximately 20,000 distinct CDR3 sequences, about a quarter of which appear only once.

V is TRBV4-1 and J is TRBJ2-1, with TRBD2 matching over 9 bases. The specimen was PBMCs, collected before or after stereotactic body radiation therapy (not recorded which). The sequence came from a donor older than 45 with non-small cell lung cancer. CDR3 sequence reads: CASRSSGNYNEQFF. CDR3 nucleotide sequence: TGCGCCAGCCGGTCTAGCGGGAACTACAATGAGCAGTTCTTC.